A selection of T cell receptor beta chains follows, all from one sample in a study of T cells in Graves' hyperthyroidism and ophthalmopathy. Each CDR3 protein is one row after TCRdb ran MiXCR on the multiplex PCR reads. The sample lists 300,000 to 500,000 distinct CDR3 sequences; 11% to 15% were seen once. The source material was blood. The receptors stem from a man aged 50 to 60 with Graves' ophthalmopathy. The CDR3 runs from the conserved cysteine through the conserved F or W. Each record gives: J gene, V gene, D gene, clone size, CDR3 protein, CDR3 DNA. The D gene is left open where the match is weak. The listing skips clone size in some rows; elsewhere it reads once, few, many or a size class.

j_gene: TRBJ2-3
v_gene: TRBV11-2
d_gene: TRBD2
abundance: many
CDR3aa: CASSLEVAGVGVTQYF
CDR3nt: TGTGCCAGCAGCTTAGAAGTAGCGGGAGTAGGGGTTACGCAGTATTTT

j_gene: TRBJ2-1
v_gene: TRBV27
d_gene: NA
abundance: NA
CDR3aa: CASRKTSFSNEQFF
CDR3nt: TGTGCCAGCAGGAAAACCTCGTTTTCCAATGAGCAGTTCTTC

j_gene: TRBJ2-7
v_gene: TRBV5-1
d_gene: TRBD2
abundance: NA
CDR3aa: CASSARTSGNSNEQYF
CDR3nt: TGCGCCAGCAGCGCCAGGACTAGCGGGAATTCGAACGAGCAGTACTTC

j_gene: TRBJ1-5
v_gene: TRBV6-1
d_gene: NA
abundance: many
CDR3aa: CASSERRAPQHF
CDR3nt: TGTGCCAGCAGTGAACGTAGGGCGCCCCAGCATTTT

j_gene: TRBJ1-1
v_gene: TRBV19
d_gene: NA
abundance: NA
CDR3aa: CASSVSMNTEAFF
CDR3nt: TGTGCCAGTAGCGTCAGCATGAACACTGAAGCTTTCTTT

j_gene: TRBJ1-2
v_gene: TRBV29-1
d_gene: NA
abundance: NA
CDR3aa: CSAPGRGRYGYTF
CDR3nt: TGCAGCGCCCCCGGCAGGGGTCGATATGGCTACACCTTC

j_gene: TRBJ2-2
v_gene: TRBV5-1
d_gene: NA
abundance: many
CDR3aa: CASSFGRSNTGELFF
CDR3nt: TGCGCCAGCAGCTTCGGCCGCTCGAACACCGGGGAGCTGTTTTTT

j_gene: TRBJ2-7
v_gene: TRBV7-9
d_gene: NA
abundance: many
CDR3aa: CASSPMGSYEQYF
CDR3nt: TGTGCCAGCAGCCCTATGGGGTCCTACGAGCAGTACTTC

j_gene: TRBJ2-3
v_gene: TRBV2
d_gene: TRBD2
abundance: many
CDR3aa: CASSEALAGTDTQYF
CDR3nt: TGTGCCAGCAGTGAAGCGCTAGCGGGTACAGATACGCAGTATTTT

j_gene: TRBJ1-2
v_gene: TRBV28
d_gene: NA
abundance: few
CDR3aa: CASSFSGAGYTF
CDR3nt: TGTGCCAGCAGTTTTTCAGGGGCTGGCTACACCTTC

j_gene: TRBJ2-3
v_gene: TRBV5-1
d_gene: TRBD2
abundance: NA
CDR3aa: CASSLAPSGNLGDTQYF
CDR3nt: TGCGCCAGCAGCTTGGCGCCTAGCGGGAACCTGGGAGATACGCAGTATTTT

j_gene: TRBJ2-2
v_gene: TRBV4-1
d_gene: NA
abundance: NA
CDR3aa: CASSVREFGGELFF
CDR3nt: TGCGCCAGCAGCGTACGGGAGTTTGGCGGGGAGCTGTTTTTT

j_gene: TRBJ2-7
v_gene: TRBV28
d_gene: TRBD2
abundance: many
CDR3aa: CASSLRTSGGYEQYF
CDR3nt: TGTGCCAGCAGTCTGAGGACTAGCGGAGGCTACGAGCAGTACTTC

j_gene: TRBJ2-7
v_gene: TRBV20-1
d_gene: NA
abundance: many
CDR3aa: CSARDSKGYEQYF
CDR3nt: TGCAGTGCTAGAGATTCGAAGGGCTACGAGCAGTACTTC

j_gene: TRBJ2-6
v_gene: TRBV20-1
d_gene: NA
abundance: many
CDR3aa: CSATRGSRTGANVLTF
CDR3nt: TGCAGTGCTACCCGGGGGAGTCGTACTGGGGCCAACGTCCTGACTTTC

j_gene: TRBJ2-1
v_gene: TRBV7-3
d_gene: TRBD2
abundance: many
CDR3aa: CASSSGNVRLAGGSDEQFF
CDR3nt: TGTGCCAGCAGCTCCGGAAACGTCAGACTAGCGGGAGGTAGTGATGAGCAGTTCTTC

j_gene: TRBJ2-1
v_gene: TRBV11-2
d_gene: TRBD2
abundance: many
CDR3aa: CASTRLAGEYYAQFF
CDR3nt: TGTGCCAGCACTCGACTAGCGGGAGAATACTATGCGCAGTTCTTC